This T cell receptor (beta chain) was captured in a study of beta chain features in type 1 diabetes. Findings and limits, study-wide: The cDNA sequencing approach could over-represent high-TCR-expressing cells. Among all four CD4+ subsets, Type 1 diabetes patients had TCRB CDR3s that were moderately but significantly shorter.

This clone has a count of ten or more. Its target is unknown. Other DNA sequences in this specimen translate into the identical CDR3. The germline gives CDR1 MRHNA, CDR2 SNTAGT. The V end lost 8 bases, the J end lost 2 bases, and 12 bases lay between the germline ends. The CDR3 is 13 residues long. Investigators reverse transcribed all isolated RNA, so they sequenced expressed TCRB transcripts. Method: immunoSEQ multiplex PCR; TCRdb's copy keeps in-frame clones and lacks some. The sample yields 300,000 to 350,000 clones, 7.5% to 9% seen once. Based on CD45RO/CCR7/CD25/CD127/CD95/CD27, CD4+ regulatory, stem cell-like memory, naive and central memory cells were sorted.

This receptor was taken from a woman aged 18-35 years in good health. The gene calls are TRBV6-4 and TRBJ1-1, with D maybe TRBD1 (6 bases). The sequenced sample consisted of central memory CD4+ T cells from blood. This CDR3 reads CASRRTANTEAFF. CDR3 nucleotides: TGTGCCAGCCGGAGGACAGCAAACACTGAAGCTTTCTTT.